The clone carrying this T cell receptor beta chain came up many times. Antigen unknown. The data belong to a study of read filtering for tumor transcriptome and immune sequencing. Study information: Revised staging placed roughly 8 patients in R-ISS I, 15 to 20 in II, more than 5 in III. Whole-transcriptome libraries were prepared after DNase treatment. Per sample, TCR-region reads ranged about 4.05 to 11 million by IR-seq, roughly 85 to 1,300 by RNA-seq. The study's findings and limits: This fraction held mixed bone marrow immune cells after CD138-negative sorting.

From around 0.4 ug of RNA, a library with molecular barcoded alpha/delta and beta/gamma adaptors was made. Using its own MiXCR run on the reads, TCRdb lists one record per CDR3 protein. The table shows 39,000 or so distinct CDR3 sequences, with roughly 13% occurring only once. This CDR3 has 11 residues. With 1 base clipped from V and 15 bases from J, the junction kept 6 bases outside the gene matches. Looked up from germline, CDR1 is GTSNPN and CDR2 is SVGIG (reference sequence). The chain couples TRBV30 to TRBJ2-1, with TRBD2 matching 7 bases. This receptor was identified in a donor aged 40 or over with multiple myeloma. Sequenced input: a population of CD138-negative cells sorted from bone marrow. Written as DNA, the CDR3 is TGTGCCTGGAGTGGGCGGGAGAGTCCGTTCTTC. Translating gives CAWSGRESPFF. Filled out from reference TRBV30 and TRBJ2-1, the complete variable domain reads SQTIHQWPATLVQPVGSPLSLECTVEGTSNPNLYWYRQAAGRGLQLLFYSVGIGQISSEVPQNLSASRPQDRQFILSSKKLLLSDSGFYLCAWSGRESPFFGPGTRLTVL.